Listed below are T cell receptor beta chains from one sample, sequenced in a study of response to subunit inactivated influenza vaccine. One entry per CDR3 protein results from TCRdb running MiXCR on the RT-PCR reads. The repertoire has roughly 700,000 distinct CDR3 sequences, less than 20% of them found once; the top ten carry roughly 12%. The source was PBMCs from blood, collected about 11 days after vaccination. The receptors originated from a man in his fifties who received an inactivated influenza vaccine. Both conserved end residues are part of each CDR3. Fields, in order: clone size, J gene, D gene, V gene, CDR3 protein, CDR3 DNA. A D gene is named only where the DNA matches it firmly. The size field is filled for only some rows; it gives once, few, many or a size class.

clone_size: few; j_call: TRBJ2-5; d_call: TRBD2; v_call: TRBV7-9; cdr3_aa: CASINTVGGTQETQYF; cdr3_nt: TGTGCCAGCATCAATACCGTGGGGGGGACGCAAGAGACCCAGTACTTC
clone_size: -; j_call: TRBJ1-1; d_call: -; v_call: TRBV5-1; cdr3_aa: CASIPGGTEAFF; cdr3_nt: TGCGCCAGCATACCCGGGGGGACTGAAGCTTTCTTT
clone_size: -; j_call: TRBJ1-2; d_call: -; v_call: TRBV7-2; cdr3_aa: CASSPSGVGEYGYTF; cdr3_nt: TGTGCCAGCAGCCCCTCTGGGGTAGGGGAGTATGGCTACACCTTC
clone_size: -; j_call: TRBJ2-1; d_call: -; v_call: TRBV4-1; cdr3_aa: CASSQDHIPSDEQFF; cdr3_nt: TGCGCCAGCAGCCAAGACCATATACCTTCGGATGAGCAGTTCTTC
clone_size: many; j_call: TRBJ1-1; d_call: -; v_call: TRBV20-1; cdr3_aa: CSARGQGSEAFF; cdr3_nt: TGCAGTGCTAGGGGCCAGGGATCTGAAGCTTTCTTT
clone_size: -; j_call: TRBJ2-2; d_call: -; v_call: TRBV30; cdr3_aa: CAWNLIGNTGELFF; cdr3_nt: TGTGCCTGGAACCTAATAGGGAACACCGGGGAGCTGTTTTTT
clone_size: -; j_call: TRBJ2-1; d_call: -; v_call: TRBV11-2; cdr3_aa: CASRSLASSYNEQFF; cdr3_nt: TGTGCCAGCAGGTCCCTCGCTTCGAGTTACAATGAGCAGTTCTTC
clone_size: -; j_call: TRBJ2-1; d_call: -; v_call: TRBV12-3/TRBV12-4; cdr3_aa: CASSRGISYNEQFF; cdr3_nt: TGTGCCAGCAGCCGGGGGATATCCTACAATGAGCAGTTCTTC
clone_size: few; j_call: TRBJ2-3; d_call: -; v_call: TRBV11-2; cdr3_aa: CASSLGYGVDTQYF; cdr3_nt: TGTGCCAGCAGCTTAGGTTACGGGGTAGATACGCAGTATTTT
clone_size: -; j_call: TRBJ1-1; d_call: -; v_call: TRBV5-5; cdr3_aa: CASSLAECSTALNTEAFF; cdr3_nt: TGTGCCAGCAGCTTGGCCGAGTGCAGCACCGCTTTGAACACTGAAGCTTTCTTT
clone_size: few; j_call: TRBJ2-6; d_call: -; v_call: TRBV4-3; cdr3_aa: CASSQDGVLFSGANVLTF; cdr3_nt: TGCGCCAGCAGCCAAGATGGAGTCCTATTCTCTGGGGCCAACGTCCTGACTTTC
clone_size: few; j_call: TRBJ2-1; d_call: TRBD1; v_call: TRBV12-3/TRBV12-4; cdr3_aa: CASSRGQEYNEQFF; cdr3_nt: TGTGCCAGCAGCCGAGGACAGGAGTACAATGAGCAGTTCTTC
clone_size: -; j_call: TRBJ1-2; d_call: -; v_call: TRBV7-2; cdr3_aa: CASSETRTSSWGYTF; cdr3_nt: TGTGCCAGCAGCGAAACCCGGACCTCATCATGGGGCTACACCTTC
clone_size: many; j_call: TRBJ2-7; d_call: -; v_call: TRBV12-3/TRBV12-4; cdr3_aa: CASSSLTYFYEQYF; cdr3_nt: TGTGCCAGCAGTTCTTTGACATACTTCTACGAGCAGTACTTC
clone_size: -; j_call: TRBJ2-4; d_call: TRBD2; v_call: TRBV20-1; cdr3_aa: CSASLAGGSKNIQYF; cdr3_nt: TGCAGTGCTAGTTTAGCGGGAGGGTCCAAAAACATTCAGTACTTC
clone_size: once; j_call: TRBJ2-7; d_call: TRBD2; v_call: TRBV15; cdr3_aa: CATSRDGTSGTYEQYF; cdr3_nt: TGTGCCACCAGCAGAGATGGGACTAGCGGGACCTACGAGCAGTACTTC
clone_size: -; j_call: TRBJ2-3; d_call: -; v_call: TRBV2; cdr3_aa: CASSAVGGGTDTQYF; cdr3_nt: TGTGCCAGCAGTGCGGTAGGGGGAGGGACAGATACGCAGTATTTT
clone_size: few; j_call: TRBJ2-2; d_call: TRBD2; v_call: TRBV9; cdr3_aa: CASSAGTKPGELFF; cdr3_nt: TGTGCCAGCAGCGCCGGGACTAAGCCCGGGGAGCTGTTTTTT
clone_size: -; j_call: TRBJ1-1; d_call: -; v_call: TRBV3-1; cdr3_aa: CASSPFPGTEAFF; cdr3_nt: TGTGCCAGCAGCCCTTTCCCGGGGACTGAAGCTTTCTTT
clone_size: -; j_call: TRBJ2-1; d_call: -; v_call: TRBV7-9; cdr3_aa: CASLLVNEQFF; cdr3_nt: TGTGCCAGCCTACTAGTTAATGAGCAGTTCTTC
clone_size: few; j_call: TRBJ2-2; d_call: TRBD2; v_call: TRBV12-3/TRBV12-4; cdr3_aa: CASTGGIGELFF; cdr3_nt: TGTGCCAGCACGGGAGGGATCGGGGAGCTGTTTTTT
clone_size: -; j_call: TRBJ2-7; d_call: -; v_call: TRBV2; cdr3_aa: CASSSRDLRQNPYEQYF; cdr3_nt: TGTGCCAGCAGTTCACGGGACCTTAGACAGAACCCCTACGAGCAGTACTTC
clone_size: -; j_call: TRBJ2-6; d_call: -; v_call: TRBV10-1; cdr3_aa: CASSDRVTGANVLTF; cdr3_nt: TGCGCCAGCAGTGACCGGGTTACTGGGGCCAACGTCCTGACTTTC
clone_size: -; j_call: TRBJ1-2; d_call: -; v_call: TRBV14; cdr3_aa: CASSPNAQAAYGYTF; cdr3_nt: TGTGCCAGCAGCCCTAACGCCCAGGCAGCCTATGGCTACACCTTC
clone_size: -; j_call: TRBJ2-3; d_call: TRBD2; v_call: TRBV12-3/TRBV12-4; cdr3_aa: CASSLLRGRTTDTQYF; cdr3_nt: TGTGCCAGCAGTTTGTTGCGGGGGAGGACCACAGATACGCAGTATTTT
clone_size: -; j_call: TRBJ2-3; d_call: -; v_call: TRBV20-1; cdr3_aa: CSARTPTGADTQYF; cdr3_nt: TGCAGTGCTAGAACCCCGACAGGAGCAGATACGCAGTATTTT
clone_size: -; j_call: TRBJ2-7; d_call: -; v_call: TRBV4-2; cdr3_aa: CASSQVVGQTYEQYF; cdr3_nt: TGTGCCAGCAGCCAAGTCGTAGGACAGACCTACGAGCAGTACTTC
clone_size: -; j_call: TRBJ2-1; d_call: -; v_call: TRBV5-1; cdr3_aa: CASSSGVANEQFF; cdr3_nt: TGCGCCAGCAGCTCCGGGGTGGCCAATGAGCAGTTCTTC
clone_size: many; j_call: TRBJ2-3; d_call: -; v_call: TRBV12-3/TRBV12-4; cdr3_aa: CASSFAVAGGPGDTQYF; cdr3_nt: TGTGCCAGCAGTTTTGCGGTCGCGGGCGGCCCCGGCGATACGCAGTATTTT
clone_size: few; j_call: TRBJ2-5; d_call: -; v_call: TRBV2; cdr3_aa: CASRGAETQYF; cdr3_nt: TGTGCCAGCAGAGGAGCGGAGACCCAGTACTTC